This record covers a single T cell receptor (beta chain). The entry originates in a study of control samples from healthy donors and cancer patients. The data were produced by immunoSEQ multiplex PCR, yet TCRdb's version contains in-frame clones alone and is incomplete. The sample data list approximately 190,000 clones. CDR3 size: 12 residues. The germline V gene encodes CDR1 SEHNR and CDR2 FQNEAQ (reference sequence). The V end was cut by 6 bases, the J end by 5 bases, with 10 bases between. This sequence originates from a woman aged 25 to 39 in good health. Input material: blood. The chain uses TRBV7-9 and TRBJ1-1; D perhaps matches TRBD1 (6 bases). As DNA, the CDR3 is TGTGCCAGCAGTCAGGGGCGGACTGAAGCTTTCTTT. Its translation is CASSQGRTEAFF.